These T cell receptor beta chains were read from a single sample in a study of T cell repertoires in cytomegalovirus infection. Using its own MiXCR run on the reads, TCRdb lists one record per CDR3 protein. The sample includes tens of thousands of distinct CDR3 sequences, about 4% of them seen just once. Source material: PBMCs. All receptors come from a human donor in good health (CMV status not recorded). Some clones in this sample may be carry-over from other donors' samples. CDR3s include the opening cysteine and the closing phenylalanine or tryptophan. The order of the fields is V gene, J gene, clone size, D gene, CDR3 DNA, CDR3 protein. A D gene is named only where the DNA matches it firmly. The size field is filled for only some rows; it gives once, few, many or a size class.

TRBV7-2,TRBJ2-1,many,TRBD2,TGTGCCAGCAGCTCACTAGCGGGAGGGAGCAATGAGCAGTTCTTC,CASSSLAGGSNEQFF
TRBV7-2,TRBJ2-5,-,-,TGTGCCAGCAGCCCGCGAGGAGGGGGCGGAAGGTCCCAGTACTTC,CASSPRGGGGRSQYF
TRBV28,TRBJ1-5,many,-,TGTGCCAGCAGCGGAACAAGTCAGCCCCAGCATTTT,CASSGTSQPQHF
TRBV27,TRBJ2-5,many,-,TGTGCCAGCAGTTTATTGGGGGCACAAGAGACCCAGTACTTC,CASSLLGAQETQYF
TRBV28,TRBJ2-7,many,-,TGTGCCAGCACTTCGATGTTAAAGATCTACGAGCAGTACTTC,CASTSMLKIYEQYF
TRBV7-9,TRBJ2-6,many,-,TGTGCCATCCTAGACAGGTCCCCCTCTGGGGCCAACGTCCTGACTTTC,CAILDRSPSGANVLTF
TRBV7-2,TRBJ2-7,many,-,TGTGCCAGCAGCCCCCGCTCCTACGAGCAGTACTTC,CASSPRSYEQYF
TRBV7-3,TRBJ2-3,many,-,TGTGCCAGCAGCAGAAGCGCACGGAACACAGATACGCAGTATTTT,CASSRSARNTDTQYF
TRBV7-2,TRBJ2-3,many,-,TGTGCCAGCAGCCCCGACGGCGGGGGCACAGATACGCAGTATTTT,CASSPDGGGTDTQYF
TRBV19,TRBJ1-2,many,-,TGTGCCAGTAGTATCTCGGGGGGGCGAGATGGCTACACCTTC,CASSISGGRDGYTF
TRBV20-1,TRBJ1-1,many,-,TGCAGTGCTAGGAGGGGATCGGTAAACACTGAAGCTTTCTTT,CSARRGSVNTEAFF
TRBV12-3/TRBV12-4,TRBJ2-7,many,-,TGTGCCAGCAGTGAGAACGGGGGAGTGGCCGAGCAGTACTTC,CASSENGGVAEQYF
TRBV20-1,TRBJ2-3,many,-,TGCAGTGCCAAAACAAGCGGTGGAGGACCAGATACGCAGTATTTT,CSAKTSGGGPDTQYF
TRBV9,TRBJ2-5,many,-,TGTGCCAGCAGCGTAGATACAGAGACCCAGTACTTC,CASSVDTETQYF
TRBV7-2,TRBJ2-1,many,TRBD2,TGTGCCAGCAGCCTGGATAGCGGGGGGGGCAATGAGCAGTTCTTC,CASSLDSGGGNEQFF
TRBV5-5,TRBJ2-4,many,-,TGTGCCAGCAGCTCACTTGGTTGGGACATTCAGTACTTC,CASSSLGWDIQYF
TRBV18,TRBJ1-5,many,TRBD1,TGTGCCAGCTCACCACGGGACAGCCAGAATCAGCCCCAGCATTTT,CASSPRDSQNQPQHF
TRBV4-3,TRBJ1-2,many,-,TGCGCCAGCAGCCAAGATGTCAGCTATGGCTACACCTTC,CASSQDVSYGYTF
TRBV7-2,TRBJ2-7,-,TRBD1,TGTGCCAGCAGCTTAGACAGGGGTATGGTCGAGCAGTACTTC,CASSLDRGMVEQYF
TRBV6-2/TRBV6-3,TRBJ1-2,many,TRBD1,TGTGCCAGCAGTTACTCGAGCCGTGCAGGGGGCAATGGCTACACCTTC,CASSYSSRAGGNGYTF
TRBV7-2,TRBJ2-7,-,-,TGTGCCAGCAGCTTAACTAGATACGAGCAGTACTTC,CASSLTRYEQYF
TRBV11-3,TRBJ1-1,many,-,TGTGCCAGCAGCTTGGACACGTTCGCGAACACTGAAGCTTTCTTT,CASSLDTFANTEAFF